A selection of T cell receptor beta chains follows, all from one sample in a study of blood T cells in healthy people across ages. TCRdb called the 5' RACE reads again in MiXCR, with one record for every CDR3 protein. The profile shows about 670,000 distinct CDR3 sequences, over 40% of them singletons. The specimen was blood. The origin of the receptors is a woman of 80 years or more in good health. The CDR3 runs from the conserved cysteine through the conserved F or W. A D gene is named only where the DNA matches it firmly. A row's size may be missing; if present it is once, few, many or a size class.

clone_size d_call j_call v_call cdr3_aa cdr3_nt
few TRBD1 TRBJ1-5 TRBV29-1 CSVALTGGTNSNQPQHF TGCAGCGTTGCCTTGACAGGGGGTACCAATAGCAATCAGCCCCAGCATTTT
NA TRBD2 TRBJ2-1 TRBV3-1 CASSQDPASGRGEQFF TGTGCCAGCAGCCAAGATCCGGCTAGCGGGAGGGGTGAGCAGTTCTTC
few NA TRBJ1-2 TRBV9 CASSPQSHDRIYGYTF TGTGCCAGCAGCCCCCAGTCCCATGACAGGATATATGGCTACACCTTC
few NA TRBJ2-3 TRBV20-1 CSGLRSGSTDTQYF TGCAGTGGGCTCCGGTCTGGAAGCACAGATACGCAGTATTTT
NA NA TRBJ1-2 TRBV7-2 CASSPTTSIGVYGYTF TGTGCCAGCAGCCCTACAACTTCGATCGGGGTTTATGGCTACACCTTC
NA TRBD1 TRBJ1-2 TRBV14 CASSYQTGRDYGYTF TGTGCCAGCAGCTACCAGACAGGGAGAGACTATGGCTACACCTTC
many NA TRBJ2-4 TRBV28 CASRNRDSGLLAKNIQYF TGTGCCAGCAGAAACCGGGACTCCGGGTTACTAGCCAAAAACATTCAGTACTTC
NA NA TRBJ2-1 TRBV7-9 CASSFGSPLYNEQFF TGTGCCAGCAGCTTTGGCAGCCCACTATACAATGAGCAGTTCTTC
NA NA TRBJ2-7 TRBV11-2 CASSLSRAISYEQYF TGTGCCAGCAGCTTAAGTCGGGCCATCTCCTACGAGCAGTACTTC
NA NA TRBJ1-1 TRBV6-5 CATWGPGEPEAFF TGTGCCACGTGGGGGCCCGGGGAACCTGAAGCTTTCTTT
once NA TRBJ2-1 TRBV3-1 CASSQGGGREVNEQFF TGTGCCAGCAGCCAAGGAGGGGGGCGGGAAGTTAATGAGCAGTTCTTC
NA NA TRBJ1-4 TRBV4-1 CASSQVAGTNEKLFF TGCGCCAGCAGCCAAGTGGCCGGAACTAATGAAAAACTGTTTTTT
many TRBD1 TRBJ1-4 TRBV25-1 CASSDPSRTGRFSTNEKLFF TGTGCCAGCAGTGACCCGAGCAGGACAGGCCGATTCTCAACTAATGAAAAACTGTTTTTT
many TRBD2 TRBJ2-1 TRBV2 CASSELGLAGGNEQFF TGTGCCAGCAGTGAACTAGGACTAGCGGGGGGTAATGAGCAGTTCTTC